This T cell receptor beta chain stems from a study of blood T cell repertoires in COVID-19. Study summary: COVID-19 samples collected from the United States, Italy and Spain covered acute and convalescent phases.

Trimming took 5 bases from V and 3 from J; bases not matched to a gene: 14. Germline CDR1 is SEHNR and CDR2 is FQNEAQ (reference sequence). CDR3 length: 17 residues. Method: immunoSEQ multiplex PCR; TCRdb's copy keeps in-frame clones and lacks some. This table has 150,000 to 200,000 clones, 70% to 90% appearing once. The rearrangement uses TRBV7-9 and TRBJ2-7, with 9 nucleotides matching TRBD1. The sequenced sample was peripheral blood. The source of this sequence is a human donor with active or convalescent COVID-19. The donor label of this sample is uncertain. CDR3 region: CASSRVTGTGFDYEQYF. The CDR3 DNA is TGTGCCAGCAGCCGGGTTACCGGGACAGGGTTCGACTACGAGCAGTACTTC. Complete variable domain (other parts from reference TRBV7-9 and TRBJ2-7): DTGVSQNPRHKITKRGQNVTFRCDPISEHNRLYWYRQTLGQGPEFLTYFQNEAQLEKSRLLSDRFSAERPKGSFSTLEIQRTEQGDSAMYLCASSRVTGTGFDYEQYFGPGTRLTVT.